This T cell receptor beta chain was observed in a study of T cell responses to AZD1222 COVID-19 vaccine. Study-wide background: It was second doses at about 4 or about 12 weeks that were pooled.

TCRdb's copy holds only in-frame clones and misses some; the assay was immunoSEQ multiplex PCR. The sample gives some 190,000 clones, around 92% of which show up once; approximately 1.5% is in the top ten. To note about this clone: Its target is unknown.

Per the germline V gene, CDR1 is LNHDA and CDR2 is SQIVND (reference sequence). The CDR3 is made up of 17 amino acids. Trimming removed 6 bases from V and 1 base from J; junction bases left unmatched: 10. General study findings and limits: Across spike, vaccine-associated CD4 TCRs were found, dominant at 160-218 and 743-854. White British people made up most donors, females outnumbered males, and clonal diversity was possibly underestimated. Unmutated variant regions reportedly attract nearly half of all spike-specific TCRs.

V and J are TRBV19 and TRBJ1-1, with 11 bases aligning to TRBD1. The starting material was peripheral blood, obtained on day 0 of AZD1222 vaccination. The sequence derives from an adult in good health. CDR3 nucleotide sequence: TGTGCCAGTAGGGGGGACAGGGGGTCCATGACGAACACTGAAGCTTTCTTT. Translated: CASRGDRGSMTNTEAFF.